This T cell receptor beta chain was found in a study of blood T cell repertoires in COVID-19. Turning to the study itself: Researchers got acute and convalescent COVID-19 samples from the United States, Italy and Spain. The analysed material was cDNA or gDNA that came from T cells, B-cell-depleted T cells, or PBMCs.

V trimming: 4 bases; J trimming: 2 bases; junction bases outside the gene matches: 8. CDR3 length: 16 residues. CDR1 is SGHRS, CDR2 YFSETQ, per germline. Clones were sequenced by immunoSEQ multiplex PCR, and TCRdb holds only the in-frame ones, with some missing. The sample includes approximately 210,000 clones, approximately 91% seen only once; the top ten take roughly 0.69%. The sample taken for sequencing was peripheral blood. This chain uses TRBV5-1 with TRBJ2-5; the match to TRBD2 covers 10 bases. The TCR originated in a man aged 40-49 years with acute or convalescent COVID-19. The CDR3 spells CASSAMSGGGQETQYF. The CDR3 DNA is TGCGCCAGCAGCGCGATGAGCGGGGGGGGACAAGAGACCCAGTACTTC.